Each of the 21 T cell receptor beta chains below was sequenced from the same sample in a study of cytomegalovirus exposure and HLA in healthy donors. Primers included in the PCR were 60 Vbeta and 13 Jbeta primers. Profiling relied on immunoSEQ multiplex PCR, and the TCRdb table lists in-frame clones only, not all of them. The sample shows 65,000 or so clones, approximately 82% of them seen only once. The sample comprised PBMCs. These receptors all come from a girl aged 5 to 17 in good health and CMV-seropositive.

V is TRBV6-5 and J is TRBJ1-5; possibly TRBD1 for D (5 bases). There are 15 residues in the CDR3. Trimming cost V 0 bases and J 7 bases, with 13 bases left between them. From germline, CDR1 is MNHEY and CDR2 SVGAGI. The CDR3 nucleotides are TGTGCCAGCAGTTACTCACGGGGGAAGGGGCAGCCCCAGCATTTT. It is translated as CASSYSRGKGQPQHF.

This rearrangement joins TRBV11-2 to TRBJ1-2, with a tentative D call TRBD1 (6 bases). Trimming left V 1 base short and J 4 bases short, with 10 bases between. CDR1 is SGHAT and CDR2 is FQNNGV in the germline V gene. The CDR3 loop spans 14 amino acids. The CDR3, as DNA: TGTGCCAGCAGCTTAGGGCAGGACAGCTATGGCTACACCTTC. As protein: CASSLGQDSYGYTF.

The genes are TRBV9 and TRBJ2-2, with 11 bases identical to TRBD2. The V gene's germline CDR1 is SGDLS and CDR2 YYNGEE. This CDR3 comprises 16 residues. V lost 0 bases, J lost 4 bases, and 2 bases stayed unmatched. As DNA, the CDR3 is TGTGCCAGCAGCGTAGGAGGGACTAGCGGCACCGGGGAGCTGTTTTTT. This encodes CASSVGGTSGTGELFF.

The chain combines TRBV5-8 with TRBJ2-1; TRBD2 agrees at 15 bases. CDR1 SGHTS and CDR2 YDEGEE come from the germline V gene. The CDR3 has 14 amino acids. After removal of 5 bases from V and 9 bases from J, the junction contained 3 bases not matched to a gene. CDR3 nucleotides: TGTGCCAGCAGGACGGGACTAGCGGGAGGTGAGCAGTTCTTC. Amino acid sequence: CASRTGLAGGEQFF.

This chain links TRBV28 with TRBJ2-7; maybe TRBD2 (6 bases). This CDR3 has 15 residues. Germline V gene data show CDR1 as MDHEN and CDR2 as SYDVKM. Trimming stripped 6 bases from V and 3 bases from J, with 18 bases between. The CDR3 nucleotides are TGTGCCAGCAGGGGGCTGGAGGGAGGAATCTACGAGCAGTACTTC. It specifies CASRGLEGGIYEQYF.

This clone occurred once. The rearrangement links TRBV29-1 to TRBJ2-2, with 8 bases that match TRBD1. The CDR3 is 13 residues long. In germline, CDR1 is SQVTM, CDR2 ANQGSEA. Trimming at V came to 5 bases and at J to 4 bases, leaving 3 bases not matched to a gene. The CDR3 nucleotides are TGCAGCGTTATTACAGGGGGCACCGGGGAGCTGTTTTTT. Residues: CSVITGGTGELFF.

V and J are TRBV5-1 and TRBJ2-2; no firm D call. The V end was cut by 2 bases, the J end by 7 bases, with 15 bases between. Germline CDR1 and CDR2: SGHRS and YFSETQ. The CDR3 extends over 15 amino acids. The CDR3 loop is CASSLAADLGGELFF. The CDR3, as DNA: TGCGCCAGCAGCTTAGCTGCAGACTTGGGCGGGGAGCTGTTTTTT.

The CDR3 nucleotides read TGTGCCAGCAGTTGGGGCAGGGGGCTTCAGACCCAGTACTTC. Amino acids: CASSWGRGLQTQYF. The chain carries TRBV28 and TRBJ2-5, with 8 positions matching TRBD1. The germline gives CDR1 MDHEN, CDR2 SYDVKM. The CDR3 covers 14 residues. J gave up 6 bases and V 4 bases, and 7 bases lay outside the gene matches.

The chain has TRBV27 and TRBJ1-1; possibly TRBD1 for D (6 bases). The germline V gene encodes CDR1 MNHEY and CDR2 SMNVEV (reference sequence). The CDR3 is 14 residues long. V lost 3 bases and J lost 5, with 13 bases in between. The CDR3 reads CASSFRGGGTEAFF. CDR3 bases: TGTGCCAGCAGTTTTAGGGGGGGCGGTACTGAAGCTTTCTTT.

This rearrangement joins TRBV19 to TRBJ2-7, with TRBD2 identical over 12 bases. V dropped 5 bases and J dropped 1; count of bases not matched to a gene: 3. Germline V gene data show CDR1 as LNHDA and CDR2 as SQIVND (reference sequence). The CDR3 is 15 amino acids. The CDR3 loop reads CASSFGLAGSYEQYF. Written as DNA, the CDR3 is TGTGCCAGTAGTTTCGGACTAGCGGGATCCTACGAGCAGTACTTC. The entire variable domain, with the rest obtained from reference TRBV19 and TRBJ2-7, is as follows: DGGITQSPKYLFRKEGQNVTLSCEQNLNHDAMYWYRQDPGQGLRLIYYSQIVNDFQKGDIAEGYSVSREKKESFPLTVTSAQKNPTAFYLCASSFGLAGSYEQYFGPGTRLTVT.

The V and J genes are TRBV11-3 and TRBJ1-6, with D unresolved. The germline CDR1 and CDR2 sequences are SGHNT and YENEEA. V lost 1 base, J lost 5 bases, and 9 bases lay in between. The CDR3 runs 15 residues. The CDR3 is CASSLVRVNNSPLHF. The DNA for the CDR3 is TGTGCCAGCAGCTTAGTTCGGGTTAATAATTCACCCCTCCACTTT.

This clone was observed once. The genes are TRBV4-3 and TRBJ2-3; the match to TRBD2 covers 9 bases. Trimming took 1 base from V and 1 from J; bases not matched to a gene: 6. The CDR3 runs to 17 residues. Germline V gene data show CDR1 as LGHNA and CDR2 as YSLEER. In nucleotides, the CDR3 is TGCGCCAGCAGCCAAGTAGGATCTAGCGGGGGCACAGATACGCAGTATTTT. Translation gives CASSQVGSSGGTDTQYF.

V is TRBV2 and J is TRBJ2-1; D is uncertain. V was pared by 4 bases and J by 3 bases, with 7 bases between. CDR3 length: 13 amino acids. CDR1 is SNHLY, CDR2 FYNNEI, per germline. Here the CDR3 DNA reads TGTGCCAGCAGTGGTTACTTCTACAATGAGCAGTTCTTC. Its protein is CASSGYFYNEQFF.

The rearrangement uses TRBV27 and TRBJ2-7; D unclear. The CDR3 extends over 15 amino acids. Germline CDR1 is MNHEY and CDR2 is SMNVEV (reference sequence). Trimming removed 0 bases at V and 0 bases at J, with 9 bases between. Here the CDR3 DNA reads TGTGCCAGCAGTTTATCGGTTGGTAGCTCCTACGAGCAGTACTTC. This encodes CASSLSVGSSYEQYF.

V is TRBV5-1 and J is TRBJ1-2, with D unclear. This CDR3 is 14 amino acids long. V was pared by 3 bases and J by 4 bases, with 13 bases between. CDR1 and CDR2 from the germline V gene are SGHRS and YFSETQ. The CDR3 sequence: CASSSEGRGYGYTF. As DNA, the CDR3 is TGCGCCAGCAGCTCCGAAGGTCGGGGCTATGGCTACACCTTC.

The genes are TRBV5-4 and TRBJ2-5, with TRBD1 identical over 7 bases. V shed 5 bases, J shed 0 bases, and the junction held 4 bases outside the gene matches. Germline loops: CDR1 SGHNT, CDR2 YYREEE (reference sequence). This CDR3 has 14 residues. Here the CDR3 DNA reads TGTGCCAGCAGTTTAGGGACAGACCAAGAGACCCAGTACTTC. Translating gives CASSLGTDQETQYF.

CDR3 in DNA: TGTGCCAGCAGTGGACAGGGCTCTGTTAGTCAGCCCCAGCATTTT. Its translation is CASSGQGSVSQPQHF. The gene calls are TRBV6-1 and TRBJ1-5; 7 bases are a match to TRBD1. The CDR3 sequence is 15 residues long. Trimming cost V 4 bases and J 6 bases; bases outside gene matches: 9. The germline gives CDR1 MNHNS, CDR2 SASEGT.

This clone was detected a few times. This sequence joins TRBV9 and TRBJ1-2; D gene uncertain. The CDR3 spans 14 residues. V dropped 0 bases and J dropped 4 bases, with 10 bases sitting between them. Germline V gene lookup returns CDR1 SGDLS and CDR2 YYNGEE. CDR3 DNA: TGTGCCAGCAGCGTAGATAGAGGGCTCTATGGCTACACCTTC. This sequence encodes CASSVDRGLYGYTF.

The rearrangement joins TRBV28 to TRBJ2-1; 10 bases are a match to TRBD1. The CDR3 loop spans 15 amino acids. Germline CDR1 MDHEN, CDR2 SYDVKM. J was trimmed by 8 bases and V by 11 bases; bases with no gene match: 15. This CDR3 reads CAHVGAGQGRHEQFF. CDR3 nucleotide sequence: TGTGCCCACGTCGGGGCGGGACAGGGGCGCCATGAGCAGTTCTTC. The full variable domain, rest sourced from reference TRBV28 and TRBJ2-1, is DVKVTQSSRYLVKRTGEKVFLECVQDMDHENMFWYRQDPGLGLRLIYFSYDVKMKEKGDIPEGYSVSREKKERFSLILESASTNQTSMYLCAHVGAGQGRHEQFFGPGTRLTVL.

The chain carries TRBV7-9 and TRBJ2-7; D is uncertain. Trimming took 2 bases from V and 3 from J, leaving 14 bases between them. The V gene's germline CDR1 is SEHNR and CDR2 FQNEAQ (reference sequence). This CDR3 is 15 amino acids long. In nucleotides, the CDR3 is TGTGCCAGCAGCTTAAGCTTGGGCCAGATCTACGAGCAGTACTTC. It is translated as CASSLSLGQIYEQYF.

The V gene is TRBV6-5, the J gene TRBJ1-1; no clear D gene. The CDR3 spans 14 residues. V lost 3 bases, J lost 4 bases, and 12 bases lay in between. CDR1 and CDR2 (germline): MNHEY, SVGAGI. The CDR3 loop is CASSYASEGTEAFF. The CDR3 DNA follows: TGTGCCAGCAGTTATGCCAGTGAGGGCACTGAAGCTTTCTTT.